The rows below give T cell receptor beta chains drawn from one sample of a study of cytomegalovirus exposure and HLA in healthy donors. TCRdb keeps only in-frame clones here, not all; method: immunoSEQ multiplex PCR. The repertoire holds about 150,000 clones, with approximately 85% as singletons. Sequenced input: PBMCs. The receptors were gathered from a man aged 50 or older in good health and CMV-seropositive. Each CDR3 is given with its conserved first and last residue. Each record gives: D gene, V gene, CDR3 length, J gene, clone size, CDR3 DNA, CDR3 protein. D genes are given only for firm matches. The listing skips clone size in some rows; elsewhere it reads once, few, many or a size class.

D: NA
V: TRBV6-5
length: 13
J: TRBJ2-7
size: NA
DNA: TGTGCCAGCAGAAGACAGGAGACCTACGAGCAGTACTTC
CDR3: CASRRQETYEQYF

D: TRBD1
V: TRBV19
length: 15
J: TRBJ1-2
size: NA
DNA: TGTGCCAGTGAGGACAGGGACGGTAAATGGCATGGCTACACCTTC
CDR3: CASEDRDGKWHGYTF

D: NA
V: TRBV7-2
length: 17
J: TRBJ2-2
size: NA
DNA: TGTGCCAGCAGCTTACTCGACTTGGGTTTATTAGGCGGGGAGCTGTTTTTT
CDR3: CASSLLDLGLLGGELFF

D: TRBD2
V: TRBV30
length: 13
J: TRBJ2-1
size: NA
DNA: TGTGCCTGGAGTAGCGGGAACTACAATGAGCAGTTCTTC
CDR3: CAWSSGNYNEQFF

D: TRBD2
V: TRBV2
length: 14
J: TRBJ2-3
size: NA
DNA: TGTGCCAGCGCCAGACTAGCGGAGACAGATACGCAGTATTTT
CDR3: CASARLAETDTQYF

D: NA
V: TRBV9
length: 13
J: TRBJ1-1
size: NA
DNA: TGTGCCAGCAGCGTAGCGGGGAACACTGAAGCTTTCTTT
CDR3: CASSVAGNTEAFF

D: NA
V: TRBV7-8
length: 17
J: TRBJ2-3
size: NA
DNA: TGTGCCAGCAGCTTAGTGGCAGCGGCCGCTAGCACAGATACGCAGTATTTT
CDR3: CASSLVAAAASTDTQYF

D: NA
V: TRBV28
length: 11
J: TRBJ2-7
size: NA
DNA: TGTGTGGTTGCCTCAATAGTCGAGCAGTACTTC
CDR3: CVVASIVEQYF

D: TRBD2
V: TRBV5-1
length: 14
J: TRBJ2-3
size: once
DNA: TGCGCCACCCAAGGCGGGGGGAGCACAGATACGCAGTATTTT
CDR3: CATQGGGSTDTQYF

D: TRBD1
V: TRBV5-1
length: 14
J: TRBJ2-3
size: few
DNA: TGCGCCAGCAGCTGGGACAGCGACACAGATACGCAGTATTTT
CDR3: CASSWDSDTDTQYF

D: NA
V: TRBV5-1
length: 15
J: TRBJ2-3
size: NA
DNA: TGCGCCAGCAGCTTGGGTCGACAGTCCACAGATACGCAGTATTTT
CDR3: CASSLGRQSTDTQYF

D: TRBD2
V: TRBV27
length: 14
J: TRBJ2-3
size: NA
DNA: TGTGCCAGCGGGAGGGGTTATAGCACAGATACGCAGTATTTT
CDR3: CASGRGYSTDTQYF

D: TRBD1
V: TRBV29-1
length: 12
J: TRBJ1-1
size: NA
DNA: TGCACCGCGGGACAGGGCAGCACTGAAGCTTTCTTT
CDR3: CTAGQGSTEAFF

D: NA
V: TRBV9
length: 15
J: TRBJ1-1
size: NA
DNA: TGTGCCAGCAGCGCAGGGGACACCCCGGGAACTGAAGCTTTCTTT
CDR3: CASSAGDTPGTEAFF

D: TRBD2
V: TRBV27
length: 17
J: TRBJ2-3
size: NA
DNA: TGTGCCAGCTCGGTGGGTTTCGGACTAGATAGCACAGATACGCAGTATTTT
CDR3: CASSVGFGLDSTDTQYF

D: NA
V: TRBV10-3
length: 13
J: TRBJ1-4
size: few
DNA: TGTGCCATCAGTGACTCTTTAAATGAAAAACTGTTTTTT
CDR3: CAISDSLNEKLFF

D: TRBD2
V: TRBV5-1
length: 17
J: TRBJ2-1
size: NA
DNA: TGCGCCAGCAGCTTGGTGCAGCTAGCGGGGTCCTACAATGAGCAGTTCTTC
CDR3: CASSLVQLAGSYNEQFF

D: TRBD1
V: TRBV7-8
length: 16
J: TRBJ1-1
size: NA
DNA: TGTGCCAGCAGCTTAGTAAGGGGGCTTACGAACACTGAAGCTTTCTTT
CDR3: CASSLVRGLTNTEAFF

D: NA
V: TRBV7-8
length: 13
J: TRBJ1-5
size: few
DNA: TGTGCCAGCAGCCCACGCGGGGAACAGCCCCAGCATTTT
CDR3: CASSPRGEQPQHF

D: TRBD1
V: TRBV5-1
length: 16
J: TRBJ1-4
size: NA
DNA: TGCGCCAGCAGCTTGGCTGGGGCAGGGGGCCAGGAAAAACTGTTTTTT
CDR3: CASSLAGAGGQEKLFF

D: NA
V: TRBV5-1
length: 16
J: TRBJ2-5
size: NA
DNA: TGCGCCAGCAGCGCCTTTACAGGTACCCTACGCCATGGGCAGTACTTC
CDR3: CASSAFTGTLRHGQYF

D: NA
V: TRBV5-8
length: 13
J: TRBJ2-5
size: NA
DNA: TGTGCCAGCAGATATAGATTGCAAGAGACCCAGTACTTC
CDR3: CASRYRLQETQYF

D: NA
V: TRBV12-5
length: 15
J: TRBJ2-2
size: once
DNA: TGTGCTAGTGGCCGGGCCCTGGGCGGGACCGGGGAGCTGTTTTTT
CDR3: CASGRALGGTGELFF

D: TRBD1
V: TRBV2
length: 14
J: TRBJ1-3
size: few
DNA: TGTGCCAGCAGCCGGACAGGGTCTGGAAACACCATATATTTT
CDR3: CASSRTGSGNTIYF

D: TRBD2
V: TRBV30
length: 15
J: TRBJ2-1
size: NA
DNA: TGTGCCTGGACCACCCTAGCGGGAGGGCCCAATGAGCAGTTCTTC
CDR3: CAWTTLAGGPNEQFF

D: TRBD2
V: TRBV28
length: 15
J: TRBJ2-1
size: few
DNA: TGTGCCAGCAGTTTAACGGGGAGGGCGTACAATGAGCAGTTCTTC
CDR3: CASSLTGRAYNEQFF

D: TRBD2
V: TRBV9
length: 17
J: TRBJ2-1
size: NA
DNA: TGTGCCAGCAGCGTAGTTAGCGGGGAGGTATCCTACAATGGGCAGTTCTTC
CDR3: CASSVVSGEVSYNGQFF

D: TRBD1
V: TRBV11-3
length: 16
J: TRBJ2-1
size: NA
DNA: TGTGCCAGCAGCTACTCTCCGGGACAGACCCACAATGAGCAGTTCTTC
CDR3: CASSYSPGQTHNEQFF

D: NA
V: TRBV5-1
length: 20
J: TRBJ2-7
size: NA
DNA: TGCGCCAGCAGCGGGATCGACAGGGGGGTTAGCGGGAGGACCGAATACGAGCAGTACTTC
CDR3: CASSGIDRGVSGRTEYEQYF

D: TRBD2
V: TRBV18
length: 15
J: TRBJ2-1
size: NA
DNA: TGTGCCAGCTCAGATACTAGCGGGAGGTACAATGAGCAGTTCTTC
CDR3: CASSDTSGRYNEQFF

D: TRBD2
V: TRBV19
length: 16
J: TRBJ2-7
size: NA
DNA: TGTGCCAGTAGCCCCACTAGCGGTCAGAGCTCCTACGAGCAGTACTTC
CDR3: CASSPTSGQSSYEQYF